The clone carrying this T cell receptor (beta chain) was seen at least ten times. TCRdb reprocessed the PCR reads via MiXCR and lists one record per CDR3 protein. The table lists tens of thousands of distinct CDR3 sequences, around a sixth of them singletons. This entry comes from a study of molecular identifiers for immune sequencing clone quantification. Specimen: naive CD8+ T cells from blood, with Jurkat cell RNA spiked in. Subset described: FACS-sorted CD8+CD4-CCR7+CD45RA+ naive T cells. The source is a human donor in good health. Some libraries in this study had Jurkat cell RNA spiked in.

CDR3 DNA: TGTGCCAGCTCACCTACAGCAATAGAAGCTTTCTTT. It specifies CASSPTAIEAFF. The chain joins TRBV18 to TRBJ1-1; D is unclear. The CDR3 is 12 residues long. V was trimmed by 3 bases and J by 8 bases, leaving 10 bases between them. Germline V CDR1 and CDR2: KGHSH, LQKENI. The variable domain in full, with the rest retrieved from reference TRBV18 and TRBJ1-1, is NAGVMQNPRHLVRRRGQEARLRCSPMKGHSHVYWYRQLPEEGLKFMVYLQKENIIDESGMPKERFSAEFPKEGPSILRIQQVVRGDSAAYFCASSPTAIEAFFGQGTRLTVV.